The rows below give T cell receptor beta chains drawn from one sample of a study of neurological immune-mediated disorders. TCRdb reprocessed the 5' RACE reads with MiXCR, giving one entry per CDR3 protein. Of fewer than 75,000 distinct CDR3 sequences in the sample, under 3.5% were seen once. Specimen: PBMCs. The receptor source for this set is a man aged 35 to 55 with multiple sclerosis. Both conserved end residues are part of each CDR3. The order of the fields is V gene, CDR3 protein.

TRBV5-6 CASSLAPGGAYEQYF
TRBV7-9 CASSLLSDTGELFF
TRBV28 CASSVHNEQFF
TRBV12-3/TRBV12-4 CASSFGNYEQYF
TRBV7-8 CASSPRLAGDLDEQFF
TRBV7-3 CANSSDRGAEAFF
TRBV3-1 CASSQDPLTGNTGELFF
TRBV27 CASSRPNTEAFF
TRBV5-1 CASSSIGPNTGELFF
TRBV7-2 CASSLGWTGGTGELFF
TRBV15 CATSKGGQEETQYF
TRBV15 CATSRSWTGGYEQYF
TRBV5-1 CASSSGRMITDTQYF
TRBV12-3/TRBV12-4 CASSSSPNTEAFF
TRBV30 CAWRGTYNYGYTF
TRBV5-1 CASSGGTGQETQYF
TRBV5-1 CASSPGAREITIF
TRBV20-1 CSARGGAGLSSGNTIYF
TRBV21-1 CASSKTRGEKLFF
TRBV27 CASSLSDRSSYNEQFF
TRBV5-1 CASARDTGELFF
TRBV20-1 CSARVVGSSYNSPLHF
TRBV12-3/TRBV12-4 CASSLRQGVDNEQFF
TRBV7-9 CASSSPDRQGYTF
TRBV5-1 CASSLAPQETQYF